The 8 T cell receptor beta chains below all came from one sample that was sequenced in a study of blood T cell repertoires in COVID-19. Produced via immunoSEQ multiplex PCR; TCRdb's table is partial and in-frame only. The data contain more than 95,000 clones, around 84% of them singletons. Sequenced sample: peripheral blood. Receptor source: a woman aged 60-75 years in a cohort sampled during active or convalescent COVID-19.

The chain recombines TRBV5-1 with TRBJ2-3; 7 bases match TRBD2. Germline V CDR1 and CDR2: SGHRS, YFSETQ. The CDR3 consists of 15 residues. The ends lost 0 bases at V and 3 bases at J; junction bases unmatched: 4. The CDR3 nucleotides are TGCGCCAGCAGCTTGGGAAGCGGGATTACAGATACGCAGTATTTT. Its translation: CASSLGSGITDTQYF.

The rearrangement joins TRBV4-2 to TRBJ1-2; a weak D match, TRBD1 (6 bases). Germline CDR1 is LGHNA and CDR2 is YNFKEQ. Trimming took 0 bases from V and 3 from J, leaving 11 bases between them. The CDR3 consists of 15 residues. The CDR3, as DNA: TGTGCCAGCAGCCAAGAGTCAAACAGGGACTATGGCTACACCTTC. Its protein product is CASSQESNRDYGYTF.

V is TRBV5-1 and J is TRBJ1-1, with no clear D. Germline V gene data show CDR1 as SGHRS and CDR2 as YFSETQ. This CDR3 contains 13 residues. Trimming took off 2 bases at V and 0 bases at J, with 5 bases between the two ends. CDR3 nucleotides: TGCGCCAGCAGCTTCCAGATGAACACTGAAGCTTTCTTT. Its translation: CASSFQMNTEAFF.

The table lists this clone with a few counts. Germline and junction disagree at one end, which may indicate a read error. The rearrangement links TRBV7-7 to TRBJ2-2, with TRBD1 matching over 9 bases. In germline, CDR1 is SSHAT, CDR2 FNYEAQ (reference sequence). This CDR3 is built from 13 residues. The CDR3 DNA is TGTGCTAGCAGCGGGACAGGGATCAGGGAGCTGTTTTTT. Protein sequence: CASSGTGIRELFF.

The chain uses TRBV6-5 and TRBJ1-5; maybe TRBD1 (6 bases). V shed 2 bases and J shed 4 bases, with 9 bases lying between them. This CDR3 is built from 14 residues. Germline CDR1 MNHEY, CDR2 SVGAGI. The CDR3, as DNA: TGTGCCAGCAGTTACGGGGGCGGGAATCAGCCCCAGCATTTT. Its translation: CASSYGGGNQPQHF.

V usage is TRBV5-1 and J usage is TRBJ2-3; possibly TRBD1 for D (5 bases). CDR3 length equals 14 residues. Germline loops: CDR1 SGHRS, CDR2 YFSETQ. The V gene lost 2 bases and the J gene lost 6 bases, with 13 bases spanning the gap. The chain's CDR3 is CASSFNQGRDTQYF. The CDR3 DNA reads as TGCGCCAGCAGCTTCAACCAGGGAAGGGATACGCAGTATTTT.

The chain has TRBV27 and TRBJ1-2, with TRBD1 identical over 7 bases. Germline-derived CDR1 and CDR2 are MNHEY and SMNVEV (reference sequence). The ends lost 4 bases at V and 7 bases at J; junction bases unmatched: 3. The CDR3 contains 12 residues. This CDR3 reads CASSSNRGGYTF. Written as DNA, the CDR3 is TGTGCCAGCAGTTCGAACAGGGGTGGCTACACCTTC.

The chain links TRBV20-1 to TRBJ2-3; D gene ambiguous. The ends were cut back, 7 bases at V and 5 bases at J, with 7 bases in the middle. In germline, CDR1 is DFQATT, CDR2 SNEGSKA (reference sequence). The CDR3 extends over 10 amino acids. CDR3 residues: CSGAVDTQYF. The CDR3 nucleotides are TGCAGTGGGGCAGTAGATACGCAGTATTTT.